A selection of T cell receptor beta chains follows, all from one sample in a study of response to subunit inactivated influenza vaccine. TCRdb re-analysed the RT-PCR reads in MiXCR, keeping a single row per CDR3 protein. The table has hundreds of thousands of distinct CDR3 sequences, 10% to 12% seen once. This sample was shared with a second study, whose subject was T cells expressing NK-cell markers.

This material consisted of PBMCs from blood, taken on the day of vaccination. The receptors stem from a man aged 45-60 years who received an inactivated influenza vaccine. CDR3s include the opening cysteine and the closing phenylalanine or tryptophan. D genes are given only for firm matches. Expanded clones are given a class, and other clones once, few, many or no size at all.

j_call d_call clone_size v_call cdr3_aa cdr3_nt
TRBJ2-3 - few TRBV6-1 CASSPSTGTSGTDTQYF TGTGCCAGCAGCCCGTCAACGGGGACCTCGGGCACAGATACGCAGTATTTT
TRBJ2-1 TRBD1 many TRBV5-1 CASSADRNNEQFF TGCGCCAGCAGCGCGGACAGGAACAATGAGCAGTTCTTC
TRBJ2-7 - few TRBV10-3 CAARASAYEQYF TGTGCCGCCAGGGCTAGCGCGTACGAGCAGTACTTC
TRBJ2-1 TRBD1 few TRBV5-5 CASSFGTGEVSREQFF TGTGCCAGCAGCTTTGGGACAGGGGAAGTTTCTCGGGAGCAGTTCTTC
TRBJ2-7 TRBD1 many TRBV10-3 CAISDSGTGSTYEQYF TGTGCCATCAGTGACTCCGGGACAGGATCGACCTACGAGCAGTACTTC
TRBJ2-7 TRBD1 many TRBV7-2 CASSSAGTGRVEQYF TGTGCCAGCAGCTCCGCCGGGACAGGGAGGGTCGAGCAGTACTTC
TRBJ2-7 TRBD1 many TRBV27 CASSFPSTGGEQYF TGTGCCAGCAGTTTCCCCTCGACAGGGGGAGAGCAGTACTTC
TRBJ2-2 - few TRBV5-1 CASSPDGTGELFF TGCGCCAGCAGCCCCGATGGGACCGGGGAGCTGTTTTTT
TRBJ2-7 - - TRBV12-3/TRBV12-4 CASSPRGGTSYEQYF TGTGCCAGCAGTCCCCGTGGAGGGACTTCCTACGAGCAGTACTTC
TRBJ2-7 - few TRBV3-1 CASSHSRRYEQYF TGTGCCAGCAGCCACAGCAGGAGGTACGAGCAGTACTTC
TRBJ2-1 TRBD1 - TRBV19 CASSTQPGQGENEQFF TGTGCCAGTAGTACTCAACCGGGACAGGGAGAGAATGAGCAGTTCTTC
TRBJ1-2 - - TRBV28 CASSARGGPYGYTF TGTGCCAGCAGCGCCAGGGGAGGACCCTATGGCTACACCTTC
TRBJ2-3 - - TRBV12-3/TRBV12-4 CASSFSATLTDTQYF TGTGCCAGCAGTTTTTCGGCCACTCTCACAGATACGCAGTATTTT
TRBJ2-2 - - TRBV15 CATSGHRGVGAGELFF TGTGCCACCAGCGGACATAGAGGGGTTGGTGCCGGGGAGCTGTTTTTT
TRBJ2-1 - many TRBV24-1 CATSVGVEQFF TGTGCCACCAGTGTAGGAGTTGAGCAGTTCTTC
TRBJ2-1 TRBD1 few TRBV24-1 CATSATGSDEQFF TGTGCCACCAGTGCGACAGGGTCGGATGAGCAGTTCTTC
TRBJ1-4 - few TRBV6-1 CASSASGGTNEKLFF TGTGCCAGCAGTGCCTCGGGGGGGACTAATGAAAAACTGTTTTTT
TRBJ1-6 - many TRBV12-3/TRBV12-4 CASSLLPSGRSNSPLHF TGTGCCAGCAGTTTGCTTCCCTCGGGACGGTCTAATTCACCCCTCCACTTT
TRBJ2-5 - - TRBV28 CASRTPVGTQETQYF TGTGCCAGCAGAACCCCGGTGGGAACCCAAGAGACCCAGTACTTC
TRBJ1-4 - many TRBV4-2 CASSQDRGWDGEKLFF TGTGCCAGCAGCCAAGATAGGGGTTGGGACGGTGAAAAACTGTTTTTT
TRBJ1-1 TRBD1 - TRBV7-9 CASSDYPGQTNTEAFF TGTGCCAGCAGCGACTACCCGGGACAGACAAACACTGAAGCTTTCTTT
TRBJ2-1 TRBD2 many TRBV20-1 CSSVAGGWNEQFF TGCAGTTCCGTAGCGGGAGGCTGGAATGAGCAGTTCTTC
TRBJ1-5 - few TRBV7-8 CASSQPGQNQPQHF TGTGCCAGCAGCCAACCCGGGCAGAATCAGCCCCAGCATTTT
TRBJ1-1 - few TRBV19 CASSISTVNTEAFF TGTGCCAGTAGTATATCAACAGTGAACACTGAAGCTTTCTTT
TRBJ1-2 TRBD1 few TRBV18 CASSPRGRIDYGYTF TGTGCCAGCTCACCCAGGGGGCGCATAGACTATGGCTACACCTTC
TRBJ2-1 TRBD1 few TRBV7-9 CASRQGNGNEQFF TGTGCCAGTAGACAGGGTAACGGGAATGAGCAGTTCTTC
TRBJ2-3 - - TRBV29-1 CSVTRGAAITDTQYF TGCAGCGTAACCCGGGGGGCGGCAATCACAGATACGCAGTATTTT
TRBJ1-6 - few TRBV30 CAWSRQGNSPLHF TGTGCCTGGAGTCGGCAAGGGAATTCACCCCTCCACTTT
TRBJ2-3 - few TRBV7-9 CASSIGRVSALDTQYF TGTGCCAGCAGCATTGGACGAGTCTCGGCGTTGGATACGCAGTATTTT
TRBJ2-3 - many TRBV7-2 CASSLSLATDTQYF TGTGCCAGCAGCCTATCTCTAGCCACAGATACGCAGTATTTT
TRBJ1-2 TRBD1 few TRBV4-1 CASSHGDRGGYTF TGCGCCAGCAGCCATGGGGACAGGGGGGGCTACACCTTC
TRBJ2-4 - many TRBV29-1 CSGADNKNIQYF TGCAGTGGGGCAGATAACAAAAACATTCAGTACTTC
TRBJ1-5 TRBD1 few TRBV20-1 CSAVRGTSNQPQHF TGCAGTGCTGTCAGGGGGACCAGCAATCAGCCCCAGCATTTT
TRBJ2-1 TRBD2 - TRBV6-6 CASSWTRLDEQFF TGTGCCAGCAGTTGGACTAGATTAGATGAGCAGTTCTTC
TRBJ2-4 - - TRBV25-1 CASSESRWYF TGTGCCAGCAGTGAGTCTAGATGGTACTTC
TRBJ1-4 TRBD1 - TRBV15 CATSSSQGANEKLFF TGTGCCACCAGCAGCAGTCAGGGGGCTAATGAAAAACTGTTTTTT
TRBJ1-2 - - TRBV9 CASSVGPDRNYGYTF TGTGCCAGCAGCGTAGGACCGGACCGGAACTATGGCTACACCTTC
TRBJ2-5 - few TRBV7-2 CASSLYGTGGGSETQYF TGTGCCAGCAGCTTATACGGTACCGGGGGAGGATCAGAGACCCAGTACTTC
TRBJ2-3 - few TRBV19 CASRDRGRGDTQYF TGTGCCAGTAGGGATAGGGGGCGGGGAGATACGCAGTATTTT
TRBJ2-3 - many TRBV20-1 CSAPALASTDTQYF TGCAGTGCACCAGCGTTGGCGTCAACAGATACGCAGTATTTT
TRBJ2-1 - many TRBV5-4 CASSLGRAAYNEQFF TGTGCCAGCAGCTTGGGAAGGGCAGCTTACAATGAGCAGTTCTTC
TRBJ1-5 - - TRBV11-2 CASSLDLEVRPLRREENQPQHF TGTGCCAGCAGCTTAGATCTGGAGGTCCGCCCCCTCCGTCGAGAGGAGAATCAGCCCCAGCATTTT
TRBJ2-7 - few TRBV29-1 CSVEKGPYEQYF TGCAGCGTTGAAAAGGGGCCCTACGAGCAGTACTTC
TRBJ2-7 - few TRBV20-1 CSARDDSSRNSEQYF TGCAGTGCTAGGGACGACAGCAGCCGGAACTCAGAGCAGTACTTC
TRBJ2-2 - - TRBV6-1 CATLIRGDTGELFF TGTGCCACCCTGATCAGGGGGGACACCGGGGAGCTGTTTTTT